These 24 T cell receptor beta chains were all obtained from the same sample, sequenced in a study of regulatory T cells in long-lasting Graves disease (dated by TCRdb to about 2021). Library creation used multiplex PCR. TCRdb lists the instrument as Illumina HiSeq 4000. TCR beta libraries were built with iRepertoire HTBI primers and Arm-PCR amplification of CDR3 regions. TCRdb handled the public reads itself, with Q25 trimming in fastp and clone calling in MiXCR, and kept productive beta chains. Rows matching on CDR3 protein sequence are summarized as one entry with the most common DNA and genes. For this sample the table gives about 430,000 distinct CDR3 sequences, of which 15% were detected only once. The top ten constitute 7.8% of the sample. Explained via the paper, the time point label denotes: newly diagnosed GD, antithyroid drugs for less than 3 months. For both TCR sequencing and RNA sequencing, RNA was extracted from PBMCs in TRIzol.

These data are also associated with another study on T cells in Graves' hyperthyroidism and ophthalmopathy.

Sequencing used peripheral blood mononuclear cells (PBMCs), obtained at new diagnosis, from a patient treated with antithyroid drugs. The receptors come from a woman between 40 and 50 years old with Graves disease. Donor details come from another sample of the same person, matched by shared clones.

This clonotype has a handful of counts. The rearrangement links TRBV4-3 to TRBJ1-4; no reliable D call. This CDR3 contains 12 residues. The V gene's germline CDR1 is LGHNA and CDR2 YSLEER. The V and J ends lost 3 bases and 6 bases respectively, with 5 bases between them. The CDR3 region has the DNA TGCGCCAGCAGCCAGAGTCATGAAAAACTGTTTTTT. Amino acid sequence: CASSQSHEKLFF.

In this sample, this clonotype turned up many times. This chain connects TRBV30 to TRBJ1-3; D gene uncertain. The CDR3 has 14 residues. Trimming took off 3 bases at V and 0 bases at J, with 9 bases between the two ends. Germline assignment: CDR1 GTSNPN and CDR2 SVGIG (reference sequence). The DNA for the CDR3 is TGTGCCTGGAGAGAGGTCTTCTCTGGAAACACCATATATTTT. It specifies CAWREVFSGNTIYF.

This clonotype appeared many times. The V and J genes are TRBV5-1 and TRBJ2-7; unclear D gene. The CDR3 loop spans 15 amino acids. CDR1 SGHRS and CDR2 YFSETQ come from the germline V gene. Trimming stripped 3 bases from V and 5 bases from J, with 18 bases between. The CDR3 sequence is CASSYRDASRDEQYF. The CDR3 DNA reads TGCGCCAGCAGCTACCGCGATGCGAGTAGGGACGAGCAGTACTTC.

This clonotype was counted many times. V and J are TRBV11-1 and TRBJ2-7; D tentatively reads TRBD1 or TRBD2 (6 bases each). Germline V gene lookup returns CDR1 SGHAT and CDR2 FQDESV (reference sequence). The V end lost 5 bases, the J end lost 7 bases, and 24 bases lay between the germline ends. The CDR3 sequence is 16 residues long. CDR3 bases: TGTGCCAGCAGCCCCTCCAGGGGCGGGATTACAGTGGAGCAGTACTTC. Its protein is CASSPSRGGITVEQYF. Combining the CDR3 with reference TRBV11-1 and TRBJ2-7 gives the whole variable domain EAEVAQSPRYKITEKSQAVAFWCDPISGHATLYWYRQILGQGPELLVQFQDESVVDDSQLPKDRFSAERLKGVDSTLKIQPAELGDSAMYLCASSPSRGGITVEQYFGPGTRLTVT.

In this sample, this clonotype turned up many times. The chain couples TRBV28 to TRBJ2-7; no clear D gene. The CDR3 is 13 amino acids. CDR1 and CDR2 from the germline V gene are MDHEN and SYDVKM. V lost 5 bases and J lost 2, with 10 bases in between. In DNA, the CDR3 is TGTGCCAGCAGTCCTTACTCAACCTACGAGCAGTACTTC. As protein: CASSPYSTYEQYF.

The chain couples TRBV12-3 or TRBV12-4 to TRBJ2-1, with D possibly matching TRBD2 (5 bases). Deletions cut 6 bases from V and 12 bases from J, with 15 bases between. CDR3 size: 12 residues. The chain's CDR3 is CASSFGPEAQFF. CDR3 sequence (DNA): TGTGCCAGCAGCTTTGGCCCGGAGGCGCAGTTCTTC.

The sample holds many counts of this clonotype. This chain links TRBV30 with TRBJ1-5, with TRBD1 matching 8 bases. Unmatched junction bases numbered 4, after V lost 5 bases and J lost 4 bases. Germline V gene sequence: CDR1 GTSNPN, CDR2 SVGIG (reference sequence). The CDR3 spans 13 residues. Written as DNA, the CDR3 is TGTGCCTGGGCCCAGGGGGCTAATCAGCCCCAGCATTTT. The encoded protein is CAWAQGANQPQHF.

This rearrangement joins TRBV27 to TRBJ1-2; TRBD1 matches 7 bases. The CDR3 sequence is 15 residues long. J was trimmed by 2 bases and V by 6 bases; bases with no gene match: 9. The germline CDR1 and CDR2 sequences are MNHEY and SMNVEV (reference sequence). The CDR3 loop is CASSPMEGGNYGYTF. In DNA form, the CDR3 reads TGTGCCAGCAGCCCAATGGAAGGGGGCAACTATGGCTACACCTTC.

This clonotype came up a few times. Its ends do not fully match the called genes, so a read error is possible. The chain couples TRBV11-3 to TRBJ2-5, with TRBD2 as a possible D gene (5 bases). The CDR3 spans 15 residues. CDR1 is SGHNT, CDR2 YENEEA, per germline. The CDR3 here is CASSVDGSSQETQYF. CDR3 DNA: TGTGCCAGCAGCGTAGATGGGAGTAGCCAAGAGACCCAGTACTTC.

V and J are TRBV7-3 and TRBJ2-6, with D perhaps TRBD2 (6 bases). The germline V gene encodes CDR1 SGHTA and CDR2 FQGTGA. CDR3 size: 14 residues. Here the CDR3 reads CASAGGDGANVLTF. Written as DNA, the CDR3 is TGTGCATCCGCAGGCGGGGATGGGGCCAACGTCCTGACTTTC.

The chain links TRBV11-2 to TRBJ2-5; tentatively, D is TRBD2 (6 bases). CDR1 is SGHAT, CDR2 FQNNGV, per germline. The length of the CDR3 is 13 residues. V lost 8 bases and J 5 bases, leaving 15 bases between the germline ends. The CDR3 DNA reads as TGTGCCAGCGGAGAGACTAGGTGGGAGACCCAGTACTTC. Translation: CASGETRWETQYF.

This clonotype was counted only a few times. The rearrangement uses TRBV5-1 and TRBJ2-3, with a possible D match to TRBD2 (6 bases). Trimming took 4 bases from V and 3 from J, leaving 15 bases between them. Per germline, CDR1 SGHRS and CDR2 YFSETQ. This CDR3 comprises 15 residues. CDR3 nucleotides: TGCGCCAGCAGCGGACCGGGGGTTCAGACAGATACGCAGTATTTT. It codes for CASSGPGVQTDTQYF.

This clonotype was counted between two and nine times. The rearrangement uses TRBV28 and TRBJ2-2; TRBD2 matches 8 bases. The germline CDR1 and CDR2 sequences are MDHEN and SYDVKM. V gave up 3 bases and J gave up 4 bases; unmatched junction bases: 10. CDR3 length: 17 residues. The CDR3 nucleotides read TGTGCCAGCAGTTTCAGCCGGGAGGGAGGATTCACCGGGGAGCTGTTTTTT. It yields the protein CASSFSREGGFTGELFF.

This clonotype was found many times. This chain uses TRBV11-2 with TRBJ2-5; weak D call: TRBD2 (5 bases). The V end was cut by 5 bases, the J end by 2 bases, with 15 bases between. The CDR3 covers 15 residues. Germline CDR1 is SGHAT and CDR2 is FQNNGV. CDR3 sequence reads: CASSLLRVGQETQYF. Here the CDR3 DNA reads TGTGCCAGCAGCCTCCTGCGGGTAGGACAAGAGACCCAGTACTTC.

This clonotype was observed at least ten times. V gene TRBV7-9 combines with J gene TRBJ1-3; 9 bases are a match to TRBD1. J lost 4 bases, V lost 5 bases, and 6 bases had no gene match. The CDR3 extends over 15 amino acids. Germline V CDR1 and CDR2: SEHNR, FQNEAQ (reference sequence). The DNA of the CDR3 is TGTGCCAGCAGCACAACAGGGGGCGCCGGAAACACCATATATTTT. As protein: CASSTTGGAGNTIYF.

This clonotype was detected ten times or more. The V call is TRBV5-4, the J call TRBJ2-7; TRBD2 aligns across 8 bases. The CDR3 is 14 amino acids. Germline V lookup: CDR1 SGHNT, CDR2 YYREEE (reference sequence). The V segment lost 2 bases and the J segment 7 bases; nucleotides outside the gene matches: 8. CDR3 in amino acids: CASSLAGVAEEQYF. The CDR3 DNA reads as TGTGCCAGCAGCTTAGCGGGAGTGGCAGAAGAGCAGTACTTC.

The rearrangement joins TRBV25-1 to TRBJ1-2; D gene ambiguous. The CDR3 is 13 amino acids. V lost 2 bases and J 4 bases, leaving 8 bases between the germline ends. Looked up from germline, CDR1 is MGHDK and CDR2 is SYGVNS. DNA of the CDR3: TGTGCCAGCAGTGAAAGGTACACCTATGGCTACACCTTC. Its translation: CASSERYTYGYTF.

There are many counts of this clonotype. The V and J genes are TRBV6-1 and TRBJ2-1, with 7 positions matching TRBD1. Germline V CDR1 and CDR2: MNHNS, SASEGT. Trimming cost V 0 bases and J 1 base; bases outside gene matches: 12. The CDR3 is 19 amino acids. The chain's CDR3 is CASSEARTGFQGSYNEQFF. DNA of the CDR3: TGTGCCAGCAGTGAAGCGAGGACAGGTTTTCAGGGGTCCTACAATGAGCAGTTCTTC.

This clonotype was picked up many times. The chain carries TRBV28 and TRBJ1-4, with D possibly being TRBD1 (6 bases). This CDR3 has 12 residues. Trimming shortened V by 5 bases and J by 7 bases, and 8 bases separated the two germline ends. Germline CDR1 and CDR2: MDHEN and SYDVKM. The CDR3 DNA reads TGTGCCAGCAGTCAGGGGCGTGAAAAACTGTTTTTT. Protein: CASSQGREKLFF.

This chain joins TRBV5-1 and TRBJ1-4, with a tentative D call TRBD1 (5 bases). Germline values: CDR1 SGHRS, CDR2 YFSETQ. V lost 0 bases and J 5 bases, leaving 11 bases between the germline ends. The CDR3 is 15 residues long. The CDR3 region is CASSLAAGRNEKLFF. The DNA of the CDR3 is TGCGCCAGCAGCTTGGCCGCGGGGCGGAATGAAAAACTGTTTTTT.

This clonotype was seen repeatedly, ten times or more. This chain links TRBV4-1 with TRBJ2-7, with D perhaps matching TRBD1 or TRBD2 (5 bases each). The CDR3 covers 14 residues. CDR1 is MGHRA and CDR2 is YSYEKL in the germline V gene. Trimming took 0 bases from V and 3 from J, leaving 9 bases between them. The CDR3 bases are TGCGCCAGCAGCCAAGATGGGGGTCTCTACGAGCAGTACTTC. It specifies CASSQDGGLYEQYF.

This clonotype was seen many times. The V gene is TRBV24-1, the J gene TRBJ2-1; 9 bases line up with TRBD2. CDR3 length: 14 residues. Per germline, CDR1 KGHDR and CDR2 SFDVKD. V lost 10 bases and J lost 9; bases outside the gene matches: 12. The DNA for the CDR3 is TGTGCCACAGCGGCCGCGGGAGGGCCTAGTGAGCAGTTCTTC. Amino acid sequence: CATAAAGGPSEQFF.

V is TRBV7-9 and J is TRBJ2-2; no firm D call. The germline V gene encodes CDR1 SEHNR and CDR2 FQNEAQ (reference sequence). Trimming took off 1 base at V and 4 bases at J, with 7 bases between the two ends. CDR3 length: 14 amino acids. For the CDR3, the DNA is TGTGCCAGCAGCTTAGGGGGTTTCACCGGGGAGCTGTTTTTT. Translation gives CASSLGGFTGELFF.

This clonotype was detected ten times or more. The CDR3 DNA reads TGTGCCAGCAGTCCCTCCTTGGGGGCCCAAGAGACCCAGTACTTC. This codes for CASSPSLGAQETQYF. The chain is built from TRBV27 and TRBJ2-5, with D perhaps TRBD1 (6 bases). This CDR3 is built from 15 residues. Germline CDR1 reads MNHEY; CDR2 reads SMNVEV (reference sequence). Trimming pared 5 bases from V and 1 base from J, leaving 14 bases between.